This T cell receptor beta chain emerged from a study of blood T cell repertoires in COVID-19 (dated by TCRdb to 2019 to 2021). Study-wide context: Samples covering the acute and convalescent phases of COVID-19 were provided by collaborators in the United States, Italy and Spain. The prospective study material was composed of cDNA or gDNA derived from T cells, B-cell-depleted T cells, or PBMCs. Deeply sampled blood TCRbeta repertoires from subjects exposed to, actively infected with, or recovered from COVID-19 were included in the dataset. The repertoires were released in a freely available public database meant as a resource for research on the immune response to SARS-CoV-2. The samples were drawn from the first 160 participants of the ongoing ImmuneRACE study and from 1,254 subjects provided by 6 global collaborators. Nearly every sample came with metadata listing a de-identified subject ID, COVID-19 status, age in years and sex. HLA class I and class II types, where available, came from metadata supplied by the sample provider rather than from assay-based typing.

Each collaborating institution followed its own protocols to collect whole blood in K2EDTA tubes. Collaborator samples were shipped for TCRbeta analysis as frozen whole blood, isolated PBMCs, or DNA extracted from either sample type. Here is what the overall study found, with its caveats: The amount of clinical and demographic metadata varied by source and participant and was provided uncurated.

The immunoSEQ Assay, a bias-controlled multiplex PCR, was used to amplify TCRbeta CDR3 regions from genomic DNA. On the authors' methods: The number of nucleated cells in each sample was estimated from the amplification of reference gene primers within the assay. To quantify the absolute abundance of each unique TCRbeta CDR3 rearrangement, sequence reads were collapsed and filtered. For each sample, productive Simpson clonality was calculated as the square root of Simpson's diversity index over productive rearrangements. TCRdb limited this immuneACCESS table to in-frame rearrangements with V and J called. A share of clones is missing; checked studies link under half to unresolved V genes, and the rest is unexplained. Clonal size and the V and J genes are those of that table, whereas D and trimming came from the DNA. This sample comprises around 83,000 clones, 75% to 90% of them detected only once. 14% of the sample rests with the top ten.

Regarding this clone: Its antigen is currently not known. No much larger clone exists at a distance of one base, and base qualities are not known.

Via the germline V gene, CDR1 is MNHEY and CDR2 SVGAGI. Trimming at the junction amounts to 7 bases on V and 7 bases on J, and the germline ends lie 16 bases apart. Measured from the cysteine to the phenylalanine, the CDR3 is 14 residues long. The only DNA kept is the CDR3, 42 bases in frame from the first base. The receptor was derived from a man aged 65-85 years with active or convalescent COVID-19. The V and J segments used are TRBV6-5 and TRBJ1-4; 5 matching bases give a weak D call of TRBD1. Sequenced input: peripheral blood. The CDR3 in this case is CASNSWGDGEKLFF. Here is the DNA: TGTGCCAGCAATTCTTGGGGGGACGGTGAAAAACTGTTTTTT.